What follows are 12 T cell receptor beta chains derived from one specimen sequenced in a study of early T cells in non-severe SARS-CoV-2 infection. TCRdb reanalysed the 5' RACE reads using MiXCR and keeps one entry per CDR3 protein. The sample has just under 65,000 distinct CDR3 sequences, about 6% seen once. The specimen comprised whole blood, sampled at baseline. The receptors were gathered from an adult who was a healthcare worker with PCR-confirmed SARS-CoV-2 infection or an uninfected control (not recorded which).

This clonotype has a count of ten or more. CDR3 loop: CSVVVTTRGYTF. The CDR3 nucleotides are TGCAGCGTTGTTGTCACCACTCGTGGCTACACCTTC. The V call is TRBV29-1, the J call TRBJ1-2; D unresolved. The CDR3 is made up of 12 amino acids. V lost 4 bases, J lost 7 bases, and 13 bases lay in between. In germline, CDR1 is SQVTM, CDR2 ANQGSEA.

This clonotype was seen many times. The chain has TRBV2 and TRBJ2-3; D is undetermined. The CDR3 runs to 15 residues. Germline lookup yields CDR1 SNHLY and CDR2 FYNNEI. V was cut by 1 base and J by 6 bases, with 14 bases left in between. CDR3 in amino acids: CASSEEAGYGDTQYF. Written as DNA, the CDR3 is TGTGCCAGCAGTGAAGAGGCCGGGTACGGGGATACGCAGTATTTT.

As concerns this clonotype: This clone may be a read error of a much larger clone one base away. The chain links TRBV2 to TRBJ2-3; 7 bases line up with TRBD2. The V and J ends lost 11 bases and 3 bases, in that order; junction bases with no gene match: 11. Germline lookup yields CDR1 SNHLY and CDR2 FYNNEI. This CDR3 spans 14 amino acids. CDR3 coding DNA: TGTGCCGGCAAGGCAGGGAGGGCAACAGATACGCAGTATTTT. This encodes CAGKAGRATDTQYF.

This chain connects TRBV27 to TRBJ1-2; D not resolved. Germline V gene sequence: CDR1 MNHEY, CDR2 SMNVEV (reference sequence). Trimming took off 5 bases at V and 5 bases at J, with 12 bases between the two ends. The CDR3 is made up of 13 amino acids. The CDR3 DNA follows: TGTGCCAGCAGTACACGTCCCTCATATGGCTACACCTTC. Translated: CASSTRPSYGYTF.

This clonotype was detected only a few times. The chain uses TRBV5-8 and TRBJ2-2; 10 bases are shared with TRBD2. The ends lost 2 bases at V and 3 bases at J; junction bases unmatched: 16. The germline CDR1 and CDR2 sequences are SGHTS and YDEGEE. The CDR3 spans 20 residues. CDR3 coding DNA: TGTGCCAGCAGCTTACTTAGGACTAGCGGTACCATAGGGGACACCGGGGAGCTGTTTTTT. Amino acids: CASSLLRTSGTIGDTGELFF.

The genes are TRBV6-1 and TRBJ2-2; D uncertain. V was clipped by 6 bases and J by 5 bases, with 10 bases between them. The CDR3 extends over 13 amino acids. From germline, CDR1 is MNHNS and CDR2 SASEGT. The CDR3 DNA reads TGTGCCAGCAGCGAGGTGGATACCGGGGAGCTGTTTTTT. It translates to CASSEVDTGELFF.

The genes are TRBV3-1 and TRBJ2-1; no reliable D call. Germline assignment: CDR1 LGHDT and CDR2 YNNKEL (reference sequence). V gave up 4 bases and J gave up 10 bases, with 8 bases separating them. The CDR3 extends over 11 amino acids. CDR3: CASSLAWEQFF. Here the CDR3 DNA reads TGTGCCAGCAGCCTAGCCTGGGAGCAGTTCTTC.

The J gene is TRBJ1-5, the V gene TRBV3-1, with TRBD1 as a possible D gene (6 bases). V shed 3 bases and J shed 2 bases, with 11 bases lying between them. The CDR3 loop spans 15 amino acids. In germline, CDR1 is LGHDT, CDR2 YNNKEL (reference sequence). CDR3 in amino acids: CASSQSGARNQPQHF. The CDR3 coding sequence is TGTGCCAGCAGCCAGTCGGGGGCGCGCAATCAGCCCCAGCATTTT.

The CDR3 DNA sequence: TGTGCCAGCACCCGGGGGCGGGCCTACGAGCAGTACTTC. It yields the protein CASTRGRAYEQYF. The chain combines TRBV2 with TRBJ2-7; D could derive from TRBD1 or TRBD2 (6 bases each). In germline, CDR1 is SNHLY, CDR2 FYNNEI. Trimming took 7 bases from V and 2 from J, leaving 12 bases between them. The length of the CDR3 is 13 residues. Full variable domain (remainder filled in from reference TRBV2 and TRBJ2-7): EPEVTQTPSHQVTQMGQEVILRCVPISNHLYFYWYRQILGQKVEFLVSFYNNEISEKSEIFDDQFSVERPDGSNFTLKIRSTKLEDSAMYFCASTRGRAYEQYFGPGTRLTVT.

The chain carries TRBV27 and TRBJ2-7, with a tentative D call TRBD1 (6 bases). This CDR3 is 16 amino acids long. CDR1 is MNHEY and CDR2 is SMNVEV in the germline V gene (reference sequence). V was trimmed by 4 bases and J by 5 bases, leaving 21 bases between them. DNA of the CDR3: TGTGCCAGCAGTTCACGACGACCAACAGGGTTTAACGAGCAGTACTTC. Translated, it gives CASSSRRPTGFNEQYF.

This clonotype was seen more than once but under ten times. The CDR3 here is CASSLDREGETQYF. CDR3 nucleotides: TGTGCCAGCAGCTTAGACAGGGAGGGCGAGACCCAGTACTTC. The chain is built from TRBV13 and TRBJ2-5; D is possibly TRBD2 (7 bases). CDR1 PRHDT and CDR2 FYEKMQ come from the germline V gene (reference sequence). The V end lost 1 base, the J end lost 5 bases, and 11 bases lay between the germline ends. The CDR3 has 14 amino acids.

This clonotype was found many times. The chain is built from TRBV5-1 and TRBJ2-1, with a weak D call TRBD1 (7 bases). The V and J ends lost 4 bases and 3 bases respectively, with 17 bases between them. The germline gives CDR1 SGHRS, CDR2 YFSETQ. The CDR3 is 16 residues long. CDR3 sequence (DNA): TGCGCCAGCAGCCCCCAGGGGGGTATAGGCTACAATGAGCAGTTCTTC. Amino acids: CASSPQGGIGYNEQFF.